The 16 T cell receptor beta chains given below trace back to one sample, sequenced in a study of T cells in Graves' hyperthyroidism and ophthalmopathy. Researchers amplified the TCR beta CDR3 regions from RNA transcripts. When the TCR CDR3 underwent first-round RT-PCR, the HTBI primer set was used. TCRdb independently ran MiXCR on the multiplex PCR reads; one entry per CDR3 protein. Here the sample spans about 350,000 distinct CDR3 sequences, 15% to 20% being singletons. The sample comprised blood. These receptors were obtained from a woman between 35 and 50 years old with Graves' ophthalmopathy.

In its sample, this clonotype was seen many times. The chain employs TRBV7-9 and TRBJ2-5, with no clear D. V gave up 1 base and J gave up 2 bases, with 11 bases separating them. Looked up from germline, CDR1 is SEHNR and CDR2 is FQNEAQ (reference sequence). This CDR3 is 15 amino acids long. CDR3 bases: TGTGCCAGCAGCTTAGGTCTGGGAAAGCAAGAGACCCAGTACTTC. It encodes CASSLGLGKQETQYF.

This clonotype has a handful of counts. CDR3 in DNA: TGCGCCAGCAGCTTGGCCGTAGGGGCCACCTACGAGCAGTACTTC. It translates to CASSLAVGATYEQYF. The J gene is TRBJ2-7, the V gene TRBV5-1; weak D call: TRBD1 (5 bases). Trimming pared 0 bases from V and 2 bases from J, leaving 12 bases between. The CDR3 sequence is 15 residues long. From germline, CDR1 is SGHRS and CDR2 YFSETQ.

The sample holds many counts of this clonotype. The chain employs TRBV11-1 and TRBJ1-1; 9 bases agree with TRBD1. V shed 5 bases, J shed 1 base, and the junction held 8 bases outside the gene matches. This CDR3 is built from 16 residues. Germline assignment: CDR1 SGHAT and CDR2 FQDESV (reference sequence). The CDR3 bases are TGTGCCAGCAGCCAATCCCCGGGACAGGGGAACACTGAAGCTTTCTTT. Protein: CASSQSPGQGNTEAFF.

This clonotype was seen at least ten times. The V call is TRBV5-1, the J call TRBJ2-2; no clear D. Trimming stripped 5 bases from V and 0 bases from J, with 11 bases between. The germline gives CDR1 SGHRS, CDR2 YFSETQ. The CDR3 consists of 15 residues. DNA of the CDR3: TGCGCCAGCAGAGTCAGGATTACGAACACCGGGGAGCTGTTTTTT. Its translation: CASRVRITNTGELFF.

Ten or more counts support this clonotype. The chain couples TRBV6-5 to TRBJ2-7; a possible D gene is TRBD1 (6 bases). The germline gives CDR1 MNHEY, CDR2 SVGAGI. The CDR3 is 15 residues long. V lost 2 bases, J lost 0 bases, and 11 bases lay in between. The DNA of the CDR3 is TGTGCCAGCAGTTACAGGGTGGGGGCCTCCTACGAGCAGTACTTC. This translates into CASSYRVGASYEQYF.

CDR3 protein: CASSLAGHSGGYTF. For the CDR3, the DNA is TGTGCCAGCAGTTTAGCAGGGCATAGTGGTGGCTACACCTTC. The chain recombines TRBV27 with TRBJ1-2; D is perhaps TRBD1 (5 bases). CDR1 is MNHEY and CDR2 is SMNVEV in the germline V gene (reference sequence). The V end lost 2 bases, the J end lost 7 bases, and 14 bases lay between the germline ends. The CDR3 has 14 residues.

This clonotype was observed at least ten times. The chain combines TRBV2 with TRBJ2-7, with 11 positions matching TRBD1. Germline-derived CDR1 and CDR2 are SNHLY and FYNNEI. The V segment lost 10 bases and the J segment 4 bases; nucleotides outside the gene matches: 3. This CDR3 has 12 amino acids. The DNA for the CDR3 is TGTGCCACGCGGGACAGGGGGTACGAGCAGTACTTC. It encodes CATRDRGYEQYF.

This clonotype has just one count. The CDR3 DNA sequence: TGTGCCAGCAGCACCAGGGGACGAATTGGCTACACCTTC. Translated, it gives CASSTRGRIGYTF. This chain joins TRBV12-3 or TRBV12-4 and TRBJ1-2; tentatively, D is TRBD1 (6 bases). The CDR3 has 13 residues. The germline V and J ends were trimmed by 6 bases and 7 bases, with 15 bases remaining between them.

CDR3 nucleotide sequence: TGTGCCAGCAGTCCGTGGACAGGGGTCTACGGCTACACCTTC. Translated: CASSPWTGVYGYTF. The chain joins TRBV6-1 to TRBJ1-2; 9 bases are shared with TRBD1. Per germline, CDR1 MNHNS and CDR2 SASEGT. V was clipped by 5 bases and J by 8 bases; unmatched bases: 9. The CDR3 length is 14 residues.

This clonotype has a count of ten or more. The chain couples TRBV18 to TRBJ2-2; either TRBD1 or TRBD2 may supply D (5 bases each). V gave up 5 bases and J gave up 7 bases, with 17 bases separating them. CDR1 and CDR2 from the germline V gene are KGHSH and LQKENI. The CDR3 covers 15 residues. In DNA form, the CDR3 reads TGTGCCAGCTCAGATTTCCGGGACGAAGTCGGGGAGCTGTTTTTT. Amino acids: CASSDFRDEVGELFF.

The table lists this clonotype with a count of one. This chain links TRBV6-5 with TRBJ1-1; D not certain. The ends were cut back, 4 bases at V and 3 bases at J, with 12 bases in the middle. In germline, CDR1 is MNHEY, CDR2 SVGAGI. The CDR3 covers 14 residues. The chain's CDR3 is CASSSLLVDTEAFF. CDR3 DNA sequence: TGTGCCAGCAGTTCCCTCCTAGTGGACACTGAAGCTTTCTTT.

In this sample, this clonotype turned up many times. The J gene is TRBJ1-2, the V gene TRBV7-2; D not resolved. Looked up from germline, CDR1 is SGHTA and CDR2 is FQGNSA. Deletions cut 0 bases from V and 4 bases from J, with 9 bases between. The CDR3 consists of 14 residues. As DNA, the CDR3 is TGTGCCAGCAGCTTAGCCCAGGCCACCTATGGCTACACCTTC. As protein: CASSLAQATYGYTF. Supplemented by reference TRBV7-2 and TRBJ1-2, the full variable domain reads GAGVSQSPSNKVTEKGKDVELRCDPISGHTALYWYRQSLGQGLEFLIYFQGNSAPDKSGLPSDRFSAERTGGSVSTLTIQRTQQEDSAVYLCASSLAQATYGYTFGSGTRLTVV.

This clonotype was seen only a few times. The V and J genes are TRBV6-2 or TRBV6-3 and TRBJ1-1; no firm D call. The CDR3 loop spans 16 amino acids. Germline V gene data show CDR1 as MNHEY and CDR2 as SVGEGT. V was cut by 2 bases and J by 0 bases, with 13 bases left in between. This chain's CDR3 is CASSYRALNLNTEAFF. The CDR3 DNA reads TGTGCCAGCAGTTACAGGGCCTTAAACCTGAACACTGAAGCTTTCTTT.

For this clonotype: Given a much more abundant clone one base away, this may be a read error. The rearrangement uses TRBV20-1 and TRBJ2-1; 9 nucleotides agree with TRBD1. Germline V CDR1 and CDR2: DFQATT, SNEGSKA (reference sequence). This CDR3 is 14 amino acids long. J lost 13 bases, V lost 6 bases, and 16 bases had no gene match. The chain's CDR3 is CSAPGQGRKETQFF. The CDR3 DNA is TGCAGTGCCCCGGGACAGGGTCGAAAAGAGACCCAGTTCTTC.

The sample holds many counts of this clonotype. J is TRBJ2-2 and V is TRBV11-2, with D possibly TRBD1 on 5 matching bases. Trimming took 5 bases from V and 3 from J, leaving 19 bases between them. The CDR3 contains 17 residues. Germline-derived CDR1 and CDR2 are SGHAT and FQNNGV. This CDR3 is CASSPPTAHPDTGELFF. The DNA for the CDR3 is TGTGCCAGCAGCCCGCCGACAGCCCATCCAGACACCGGGGAGCTGTTTTTT. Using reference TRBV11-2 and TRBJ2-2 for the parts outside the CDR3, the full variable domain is EAGVAQSPRYKIIEKRQSVAFWCNPISGHATLYWYQQILGQGPKLLIQFQNNGVVDDSQLPKDRFSAERLKGVDSTLKIQPAKLEDSAVYLCASSPPTAHPDTGELFFGEGSRLTVL.

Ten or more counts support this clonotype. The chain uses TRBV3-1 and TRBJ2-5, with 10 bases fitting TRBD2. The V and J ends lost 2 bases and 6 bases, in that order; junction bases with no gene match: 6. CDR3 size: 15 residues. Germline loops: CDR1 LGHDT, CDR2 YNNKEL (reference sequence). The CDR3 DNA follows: TGTGCCAGCAGCCAACGAGCGGGAGGGCCCAAGACCCAGTACTTC. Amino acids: CASSQRAGGPKTQYF.